One and the same sample provided the 2 T cell receptor beta chains below, sequenced in a study of blood T cell repertoires in COVID-19. The method was immunoSEQ multiplex PCR; TCRdb's version includes in-frame clones alone and lacks a portion of them. The sample has some 200,000 clones; roughly 76% are singletons. The specimen sequenced was peripheral blood. All receptors come from a woman of 80 years or more with COVID-19, enrolled during active disease.

J is TRBJ2-5 and V is TRBV5-6; TRBD1 might be the D (6 bases). The V end was cut by 2 bases, the J end by 5 bases, with 16 bases between. Germline V CDR1 and CDR2: SGHDT, YYEEEE. This CDR3 has 15 amino acids. CDR3 residues: CASSFPGGQWETQYF. CDR3 nucleotides: TGTGCCAGCAGCTTCCCCGGAGGACAGTGGGAGACCCAGTACTTC.

The genes are TRBV6-5 and TRBJ2-7, with D perhaps TRBD2 (6 bases). Trimming stripped 7 bases from V and 3 bases from J, with 19 bases between. Per germline, CDR1 MNHEY and CDR2 SVGAGI. This CDR3 comprises 15 residues. The CDR3 loop reads CASKGLFAGSYEQYF. The CDR3 DNA is TGTGCCAGCAAGGGGCTCTTCGCGGGGAGCTACGAGCAGTACTTC.